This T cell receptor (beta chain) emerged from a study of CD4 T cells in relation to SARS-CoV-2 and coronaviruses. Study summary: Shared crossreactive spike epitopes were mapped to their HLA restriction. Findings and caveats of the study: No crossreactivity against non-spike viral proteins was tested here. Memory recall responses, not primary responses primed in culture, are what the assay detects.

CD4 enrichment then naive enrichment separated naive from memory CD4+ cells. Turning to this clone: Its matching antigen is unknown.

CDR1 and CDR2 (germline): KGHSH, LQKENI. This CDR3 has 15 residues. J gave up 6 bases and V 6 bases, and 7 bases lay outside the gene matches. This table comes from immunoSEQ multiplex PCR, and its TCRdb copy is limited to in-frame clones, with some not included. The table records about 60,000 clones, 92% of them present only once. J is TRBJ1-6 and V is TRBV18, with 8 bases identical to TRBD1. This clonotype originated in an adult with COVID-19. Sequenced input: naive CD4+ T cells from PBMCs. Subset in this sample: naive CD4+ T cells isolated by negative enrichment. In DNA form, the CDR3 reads TGTGCCAGCTCGCGCCTCGGACAGGGTAATTCACCCCTCCACTTT. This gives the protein CASSRLGQGNSPLHF.